The clone carrying this TCR beta chain was recorded only once. Its target is unknown. This record comes from a study of cytomegalovirus exposure and HLA in healthy donors. Whole-study results and caveats: In a later analysis, TCR beta V- and J-gene trimming was associated with a missense DCLRE1C variant. Because they were indistinguishable, some V segments, including TRBV6-2 and TRBV6-3, were excluded. More clonal expansion characterized HLA-associated TCR beta chains than equally common others in a later analysis.

The primer mix had 60 Vbeta and 13 Jbeta primers. Here immunoSEQ multiplex PCR was the method, and the copy in TCRdb shows in-frame clones only, minus some. The table lists about 98,000 clones, about four fifths of them singletons. Germline V gene data show CDR1 as SGDLS and CDR2 as YYNGEE. V lost 0 bases, J lost 4 bases, and 12 bases lay in between. The CDR3 extends over 15 amino acids. This receptor was identified in a female donor in good health and CMV-seropositive. The sample taken for sequencing was PBMCs. The chain has TRBV9 and TRBJ2-3, with D perhaps TRBD1 (5 bases). As DNA, the CDR3 is TGTGCCAGCAGCGTAGTAGACAGTACGGCAGATACGCAGTATTTT. It specifies CASSVVDSTADTQYF.